These 25 T cell receptor beta chains originate from one sample sequenced in a study of brain T cells in children with intractable seizures (dated by TCRdb to the early 2020s). The method was the immunoSEQ multiplex PCR assay. Imported from immuneACCESS, the table was reduced by TCRdb to in-frame sequences with V and J called. These copies leave out some clones; in studies compared against another copy, an unresolved V gene accounts for under half, and the cause of the remainder is not known. In this sample the table shows some 41,000 clones, 75% to 95% of which occur a single time. The leading ten clones occupy 5% to 6.5% of the sample. The sample's time point label, decoded: resected brain tissue, or blood drawn just prior to surgery. The sequenced sample was peripheral blood, obtained at surgery. These receptors were taken from a girl aged 2-10 years with tuberous sclerosis and intractable seizures.

The V and J genes are TRBV4-1 and TRBJ1-5, with D perhaps TRBD1 (5 bases). The CDR3 is 13 amino acids. V was shortened by 5 bases and J by 5 bases, with 10 bases between the two germline ends. CDR1 and CDR2 from the germline V gene are MGHRA and YSYEKL. The CDR3 sequence: CASSSREDQPQHF. In DNA form, the CDR3 reads TGCGCCAGCAGCAGCAGGGAAGATCAGCCCCAGCATTTT.

The chain has TRBV2 and TRBJ1-5; no reliable D call. With 1 base removed from V and 3 bases from J, the gap between germline ends came to 7 bases. The length of the CDR3 is 14 residues. Germline values: CDR1 SNHLY, CDR2 FYNNEI. The DNA for the CDR3 is TGTGCCAGCAGTGAAGGGCCCTACAATCAGCCCCAGCATTTT. It translates to CASSEGPYNQPQHF. Drawing the rest from reference TRBV2 and TRBJ1-5, the complete variable domain is EPEVTQTPSHQVTQMGQEVILRCVPISNHLYFYWYRQILGQKVEFLVSFYNNEISEKSEIFDDQFSVERPDGSNFTLKIRSTKLEDSAMYFCASSEGPYNQPQHFGDGTRLSIL.

The chain recombines TRBV7-8 with TRBJ1-4; D perhaps matches TRBD1 (5 bases). V was pared by 5 bases and J by 0 bases, with 22 bases between. Looked up from germline, CDR1 is SGHVS and CDR2 is FQNEAQ. The CDR3 contains 19 residues. The DNA for the CDR3 is TGTGCCAGCAGCACAAAACAGGATTTCCCAGGCACAACTAATGAAAAACTGTTTTTT. It translates to CASSTKQDFPGTTNEKLFF. The full variable domain, completed using reference TRBV7-8 and TRBJ1-4, is GAGVSQSPRYKVAKRGQDVALRCDPISGHVSLFWYQQALGQGPEFLTYFQNEAQLDKSGLPSDRFFAERPEGSVSTLKIQRTQQEDSAVYLCASSTKQDFPGTTNEKLFFGSGTQLSVL.

CDR3 DNA: TGTGCCAGCAGTTTCGACAGGGGGACCAATGAGCAGTTCTTC. It translates to CASSFDRGTNEQFF. The chain links TRBV6-5 to TRBJ2-1; 9 bases are a match to TRBD1. The CDR3 loop spans 14 amino acids. V was clipped by 4 bases and J by 6 bases; unmatched bases: 4. Looked up from germline, CDR1 is MNHEY and CDR2 is SVGAGI.

Here the CDR3 reads CASSQDTGSYNEQFF. The CDR3 nucleotides are TGTGCCAGCAGCCAAGACACGGGGAGTTACAATGAGCAGTTCTTC. The chain recombines TRBV3-1 (or the pseudogene TRBV3-2) with TRBJ2-1; TRBD2 is a possible D gene (5 bases). Germline CDR1 LGHDT, CDR2 YNNKEL (reference sequence). The CDR3 runs 15 residues. Trimming cost V 0 bases and J 4 bases, with 10 bases left between them.

The chain joins TRBV4-1 to TRBJ1-6; 8 bases line up with TRBD1. The J segment lost 6 bases and the V segment lost 4 bases, leaving 2 bases of the junction unmatched. This CDR3 is built from 14 residues. From germline, CDR1 is MGHRA and CDR2 YSYEKL. The CDR3 loop reads CASSLTGGNSPLHF. The CDR3 bases are TGCGCCAGCAGCCTCACAGGGGGTAATTCACCCCTCCACTTT.

The chain carries TRBV9 and TRBJ2-7, with 7 bases matching TRBD2. Germline V CDR1 and CDR2: SGDLS, YYNGEE. The V and J ends lost 0 bases and 1 base, in that order; junction bases with no gene match: 4. This CDR3 spans 15 amino acids. The CDR3 spells CASSVGGSGSYEQYF. The CDR3 DNA reads as TGTGCCAGCAGCGTAGGAGGTAGCGGGTCCTACGAGCAGTACTTC.

V is TRBV7-3 and J is TRBJ2-2; D might be TRBD1 (6 bases). The CDR3 totals 14 residues. V lost 4 bases and J lost 2, with 8 bases in between. Germline assignment: CDR1 SGHTA and CDR2 FQGTGA. CDR3 nucleotide sequence: TGTGCCAGCAGCTCCGGGACAAACACCGGGGAGCTGTTTTTT. It is translated as CASSSGTNTGELFF.

The rearrangement links TRBV27 to TRBJ2-2; TRBD2 agrees at 15 bases. Trimming cost V 3 bases and J 5 bases; bases outside gene matches: 7. From germline, CDR1 is MNHEY and CDR2 SMNVEV (reference sequence). The CDR3 covers 18 residues. CDR3 bases: TGTGCCAGCAGTTTTCGGCCCGGGACTAGCGGGGGGACCGGGGAGCTGTTTTTT. Amino acid sequence: CASSFRPGTSGGTGELFF.

The chain uses TRBV27 and TRBJ1-1; D call uncertain. Germline V lookup: CDR1 MNHEY, CDR2 SMNVEV (reference sequence). The CDR3 spans 11 residues. Trimming stripped 10 bases from V and 1 base from J, with 7 bases between. The DNA for the CDR3 is TGTGCCACCCTGCGGAACACTGAAGCTTTCTTT. Its translation: CATLRNTEAFF.

The chain uses TRBV5-1 and TRBJ1-2; D is possibly TRBD1 (5 bases). The germline V gene encodes CDR1 SGHRS and CDR2 YFSETQ. CDR3 size: 13 residues. Trimming stripped 2 bases from V and 5 bases from J, with 10 bases between. The CDR3 nucleotides read TGCGCCAGCAGCTTTGGGGCATTGTATGGCTACACCTTC. Amino acid sequence: CASSFGALYGYTF. The full variable domain, its missing parts supplied by reference TRBV5-1 and TRBJ1-2, is KAGVTQTPRYLIKTRGQQVTLSCSPISGHRSVSWYQQTPGQGLQFLFEYFSETQRNKGNFPGRFSGRQFSNSRSEMNVSTLELGDSALYLCASSFGALYGYTFGSGTRLTVV.

The chain links TRBV25-1 to TRBJ1-2; 7 bases align to TRBD1. The CDR3 runs to 16 residues. V lost 3 bases and J lost 1; bases outside the gene matches: 8. CDR1 and CDR2 from the germline V gene are MGHDK and SYGVNS. The CDR3 DNA reads TGTGCCAGCAGTGACTCTCGGACAGGTTTTAACTATGGCTACACCTTC. Its protein is CASSDSRTGFNYGYTF.

The chain has TRBV11-1 and TRBJ2-5, with D possibly being TRBD2 (6 bases). The CDR3 is made up of 14 amino acids. In germline, CDR1 is SGHAT, CDR2 FQDESV (reference sequence). Trimming removed 5 bases at V and 1 base at J, with 11 bases between. The chain's CDR3 is CASSQRDFQETQYF. DNA of the CDR3: TGTGCCAGCAGCCAAAGGGACTTCCAAGAGACCCAGTACTTC.

This chain links TRBV18 with TRBJ2-7; D unresolved. Germline V gene data show CDR1 as KGHSH and CDR2 as LQKENI. Deletions cut 5 bases from V and 0 bases from J, with 8 bases between. The length of the CDR3 is 13 residues. Here the CDR3 DNA reads TGTGCCAGCTCAGAAGAGAGCTCCTACGAGCAGTACTTC. Its protein is CASSEESSYEQYF.

The rearrangement uses TRBV4-1 and TRBJ2-5, with 11 bases matching TRBD1. CDR3 length: 15 residues. V gave up 2 bases and J gave up 3 bases; unmatched junction bases: 2. Germline values: CDR1 MGHRA, CDR2 YSYEKL. CDR3 amino acids: CASSQPGQGEETQYF. DNA for the CDR3: TGCGCCAGCAGCCAACCGGGACAGGGGGAAGAGACCCAGTACTTC.

The chain uses TRBV27 and TRBJ2-7; TRBD2 aligns across 8 bases. The CDR3 is 14 residues long. Germline CDR1 is MNHEY and CDR2 is SMNVEV (reference sequence). V trimming: 4 bases; J trimming: 7 bases; junction bases outside the gene matches: 9. The CDR3 protein is CASSSGGAVREQYF. The CDR3 nucleotides are TGTGCCAGCAGTTCCGGGGGGGCCGTGAGGGAGCAGTACTTC.

The chain has TRBV2 and TRBJ2-1; D is undetermined. The CDR3 has 15 amino acids. Trimming left V 2 bases short and J 4 bases short, with 12 bases between. Germline V gene data show CDR1 as SNHLY and CDR2 as FYNNEI. CDR3 nucleotide sequence: TGTGCCAGCAGTGAACAACAGTGGGTTTACAATGAGCAGTTCTTC. This sequence encodes CASSEQQWVYNEQFF. Looking up the rest from reference TRBV2 and TRBJ2-1 gives the full variable domain: EPEVTQTPSHQVTQMGQEVILRCVPISNHLYFYWYRQILGQKVEFLVSFYNNEISEKSEIFDDQFSVERPDGSNFTLKIRSTKLEDSAMYFCASSEQQWVYNEQFFGPGTRLTVL.

The chain carries TRBV2 and TRBJ1-1, with unresolved D. This CDR3 comprises 14 residues. In germline, CDR1 is SNHLY, CDR2 FYNNEI. Deletions cut 0 bases from V and 0 bases from J, with 5 bases between. In nucleotides, the CDR3 is TGTGCCAGCAGTGAAGCAGACTTGAACACTGAAGCTTTCTTT. Amino acids: CASSEADLNTEAFF.

The chain combines TRBV19 with TRBJ2-3; TRBD1 might be the D (7 bases). CDR3 size: 14 residues. V lost 6 bases, J lost 2 bases, and 12 bases lay in between. Germline CDR1 is LNHDA and CDR2 is SQIVND (reference sequence). The CDR3 sequence is CASSGGQPTDTQYF. In nucleotides, the CDR3 is TGTGCCAGTAGCGGGGGACAGCCCACAGATACGCAGTATTTT.

The J gene is TRBJ1-1, the V gene TRBV18; no clear D. Germline lookup yields CDR1 KGHSH and CDR2 LQKENI. The CDR3 runs 13 residues. The V end was cut by 3 bases, the J end by 5 bases, with 10 bases between. The CDR3 loop reads CASSPSGGTEAFF. The CDR3 DNA sequence: TGTGCCAGCTCACCGTCGGGTGGTACTGAAGCTTTCTTT.

The chain couples TRBV5-1 to TRBJ2-4; D possibly matches TRBD1 or TRBD2 (5 bases each). V was cut by 1 base and J by 5 bases, with 13 bases left in between. Germline V gene lookup returns CDR1 SGHRS and CDR2 YFSETQ. This CDR3 contains 15 residues. DNA for the CDR3: TGCGCCAGCAGCTTGTATTCAGGGAGCGAAAACATTCAGTACTTC. Its translation: CASSLYSGSENIQYF. The full variable domain, with the rest looked up from reference TRBV5-1 and TRBJ2-4, is KAGVTQTPRYLIKTRGQQVTLSCSPISGHRSVSWYQQTPGQGLQFLFEYFSETQRNKGNFPGRFSGRQFSNSRSEMNVSTLELGDSALYLCASSLYSGSENIQYFGAGTRLSVL.

The rearrangement joins TRBV6-1 to TRBJ1-1, with D unclear. The CDR3 is 14 amino acids. The germline gives CDR1 MNHNS, CDR2 SASEGT. The V end lost 0 bases, the J end lost 2 bases, and 7 bases lay between the germline ends. CDR3: CASSEADGNTEAFF. The CDR3 DNA reads TGTGCCAGCAGTGAAGCCGATGGAAACACTGAAGCTTTCTTT.

The chain uses TRBV5-1 and TRBJ1-3; D gene ambiguous. CDR3 length: 17 amino acids. Trimming stripped 1 base from V and 0 bases from J, with 14 bases between. CDR1 is SGHRS and CDR2 is YFSETQ in the germline V gene. CDR3 sequence reads: CASSLRSGGSSGNTIYF. Written as DNA, the CDR3 is TGCGCCAGCAGCTTGAGGAGTGGCGGCTCCTCTGGAAACACCATATATTTT.

The sample holds one count of this clone. The V call is TRBV2, the J call TRBJ1-2, with a weak D call TRBD1 (5 bases). With 5 bases removed from V and 9 bases from J, the gap between germline ends came to 13 bases. This CDR3 contains 12 residues. CDR1 is SNHLY and CDR2 is FYNNEI in the germline V gene. The CDR3 nucleotides read TGTGCCAGCAGTCGGAATGGGGGTAGCTACACCTTC. Translation gives CASSRNGGSYTF.

For the CDR3, the DNA is TGTGCCTGGAGTGTGTGGGCAGCCGGAAACACCATATATTTT. It encodes CAWSVWAAGNTIYF. This chain joins TRBV30 and TRBJ1-3, with D unclear. Germline V gene data show CDR1 as GTSNPN and CDR2 as SVGIG (reference sequence). Trimming shortened V by 0 bases and J by 4 bases, and 10 bases separated the two germline ends. The length of the CDR3 is 14 residues.